This TCR beta chain is drawn from a study of control samples from healthy donors and cancer patients. The protocol was immunoSEQ multiplex PCR, while the TCRdb copy is restricted to in-frame clones and leaves out a portion. The sample records about 55,000 clones, around 90% being singletons. CDR1 is MGHDK, CDR2 SYGVNS, per germline. CDR3 length: 15 residues. Trimming cost V 1 base and J 2 bases, with 12 bases left between them. The J gene is TRBJ2-7, the V gene TRBV25-1, with D perhaps TRBD1 or TRBD2 (5 bases each). This sequence originates from a man aged 45-60 years in good health. The source material was blood. The CDR3 nucleotides are TGTGCCAGCAGTGAATTCGGGACCGCCGCCTACGAGCAGTACTTC. The encoded protein is CASSEFGTAAYEQYF.